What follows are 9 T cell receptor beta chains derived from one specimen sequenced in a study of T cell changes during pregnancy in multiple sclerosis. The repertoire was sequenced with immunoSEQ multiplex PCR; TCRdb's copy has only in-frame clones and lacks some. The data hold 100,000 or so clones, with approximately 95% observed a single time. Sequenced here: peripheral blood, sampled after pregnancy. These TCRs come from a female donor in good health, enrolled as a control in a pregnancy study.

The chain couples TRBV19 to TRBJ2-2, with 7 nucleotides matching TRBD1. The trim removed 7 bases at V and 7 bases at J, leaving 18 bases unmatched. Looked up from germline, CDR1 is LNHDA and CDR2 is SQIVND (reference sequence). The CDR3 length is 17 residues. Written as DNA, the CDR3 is TGTGCCAGTACCTTATCCCTTAGACAGGGTTTGGGCGGGGAGCTGTTTTTT. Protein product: CASTLSLRQGLGGELFF.

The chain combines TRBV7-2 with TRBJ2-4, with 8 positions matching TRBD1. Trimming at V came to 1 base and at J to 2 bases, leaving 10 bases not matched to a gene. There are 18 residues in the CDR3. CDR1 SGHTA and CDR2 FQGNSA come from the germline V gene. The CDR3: CASSLGWGQAYSKNIQYF. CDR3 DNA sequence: TGTGCCAGCAGCTTAGGTTGGGGACAGGCATACTCCAAAAACATTCAGTACTTC.

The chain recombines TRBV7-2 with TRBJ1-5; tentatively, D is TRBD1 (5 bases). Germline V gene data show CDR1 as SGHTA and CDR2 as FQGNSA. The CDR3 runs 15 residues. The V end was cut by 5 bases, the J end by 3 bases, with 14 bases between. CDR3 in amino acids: CASSAGGGYNQPQHF. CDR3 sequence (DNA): TGTGCCAGCAGCGCAGGTGGGGGGTACAATCAGCCCCAGCATTTT.

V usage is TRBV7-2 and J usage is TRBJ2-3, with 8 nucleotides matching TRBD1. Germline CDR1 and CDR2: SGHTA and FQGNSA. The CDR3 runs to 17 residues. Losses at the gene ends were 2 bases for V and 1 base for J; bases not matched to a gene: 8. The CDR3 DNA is TGTGCCAGCAGCTTACCGCCCGGGACAGGCCGCACAGATACGCAGTATTTT. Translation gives CASSLPPGTGRTDTQYF.

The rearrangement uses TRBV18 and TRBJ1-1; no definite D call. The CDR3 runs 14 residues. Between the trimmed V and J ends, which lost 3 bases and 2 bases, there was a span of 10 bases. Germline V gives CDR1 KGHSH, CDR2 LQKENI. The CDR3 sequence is CASSPLGSNTEAFF. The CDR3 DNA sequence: TGTGCCAGCTCACCGTTGGGGAGTAACACTGAAGCTTTCTTT.

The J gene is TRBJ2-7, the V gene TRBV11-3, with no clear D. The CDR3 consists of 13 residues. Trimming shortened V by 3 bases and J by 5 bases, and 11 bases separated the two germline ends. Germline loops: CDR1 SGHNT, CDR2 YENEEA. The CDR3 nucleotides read TGTGCCAGCAGCTTTGGGCCAGTCAACGAGCAGTACTTC. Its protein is CASSFGPVNEQYF.

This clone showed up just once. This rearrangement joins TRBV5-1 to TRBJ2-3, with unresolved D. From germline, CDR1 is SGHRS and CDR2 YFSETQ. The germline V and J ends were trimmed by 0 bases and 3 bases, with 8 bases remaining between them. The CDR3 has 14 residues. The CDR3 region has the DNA TGCGCCAGCAGCTTGGCCGAGTCGACAGATACGCAGTATTTT. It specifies CASSLAESTDTQYF.

The CDR3 spells CASSYSPGYNEQFF. The CDR3 region has the DNA TGTGCCAGCAGTTACTCACCAGGCTACAATGAGCAGTTCTTC. This chain uses TRBV6-5 with TRBJ2-1; D unclear. Trimming removed 0 bases from V and 3 bases from J, with 6 bases in between. Germline V gene lookup returns CDR1 MNHEY and CDR2 SVGAGI. This CDR3 is built from 14 residues.

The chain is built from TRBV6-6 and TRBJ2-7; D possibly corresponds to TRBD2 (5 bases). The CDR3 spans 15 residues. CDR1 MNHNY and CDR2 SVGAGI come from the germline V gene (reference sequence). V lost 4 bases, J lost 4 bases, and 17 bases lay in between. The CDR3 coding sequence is TGTGCCAGCAGTTTCGGCATCCGCGGGCCTTACGAGCAGTACTTC. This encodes CASSFGIRGPYEQYF.